The 20 T cell receptor beta chains in this list originate from one sample, sequenced in a study of radiotherapy plus CTLA-4 blockade in lung cancer. Clones were sequenced by immunoSEQ multiplex PCR, and TCRdb holds only the in-frame ones, with some missing. The sample includes more than 75,000 clones, roughly 74% of them seen just once. The source material was peripheral blood, sampled from a patient treated with radiotherapy plus ipilimumab. All receptors come from a human donor with non-small cell lung cancer who had a partial response to radiotherapy plus ipilimumab. Some clones in this sample may be carry-over from other donors' samples.

J is TRBJ1-2 and V is TRBV7-9; TRBD1 is a possible D gene (6 bases). Germline-derived CDR1 and CDR2 are SEHNR and FQNEAQ (reference sequence). This CDR3 has 18 amino acids. Trimming pared 6 bases from V and 0 bases from J, leaving 23 bases between. The CDR3 loop is CASSPHPNTGNTNYGYTF. The CDR3 DNA is TGTGCCAGCAGTCCCCACCCCAACACAGGGAATACTAACTATGGCTACACCTTC.

This rearrangement joins TRBV6-5 to TRBJ2-7; D not resolved. Germline loops: CDR1 MNHEY, CDR2 SVGAGI. This CDR3 comprises 11 residues. The V gene lost 5 bases and the J gene lost 1 base, with 3 bases spanning the gap. The CDR3 DNA is TGTGCCAGCAGTGCGTCCTACGAGCAGTACTTC. Its translation is CASSASYEQYF.

This chain links TRBV5-6 with TRBJ2-7, with D tentatively TRBD2 (6 bases). The CDR3 extends over 12 amino acids. Germline CDR1 is SGHDT and CDR2 is YYEEEE. The V and J ends lost 2 bases and 6 bases respectively, with 9 bases between them. The CDR3 is CASSFGGPEQYF. The DNA for the CDR3 is TGTGCCAGCAGCTTCGGGGGTCCCGAGCAGTACTTC.

This clone was picked up a small number of times. CDR3 coding DNA: TGTGCCAGCAGCCAACAAAGACAGTTGAATGAAAAACTGTTTTTT. It specifies CASSQQRQLNEKLFF. V usage is TRBV4-2 and J usage is TRBJ1-4, with TRBD1 as a possible D gene (5 bases). This CDR3 has 15 residues. Trimming pared 2 bases from V and 5 bases from J, leaving 12 bases between. CDR1 and CDR2 (germline): LGHNA, YNFKEQ.

The chain carries TRBV19 and TRBJ2-2; D not resolved. There are 16 residues in the CDR3. Trimming left V 4 bases short and J 4 bases short, with 16 bases between. Germline CDR1 is LNHDA and CDR2 is SQIVND (reference sequence). The CDR3: CASSTSPTLATGELFF. The CDR3 coding sequence is TGTGCCAGTAGTACAAGTCCCACCCTGGCCACCGGGGAGCTGTTTTTT.

Worth noting for this clone: One end of the junction does not line up with germline, which may come from a read error. This chain joins TRBV5-1 and TRBJ2-3; 10 positions agree with TRBD2. The germline gives CDR1 SGHRS, CDR2 YFSETQ. This CDR3 is 16 amino acids long. The CDR3 nucleotides read TGCGCCAGCAGGTTGGGACTAGCGCATAGCACAGATACGCAGTATTTT. Translation gives CASRLGLAHSTDTQYF. The whole variable domain, remainder taken from reference TRBV5-1 and TRBJ2-3, is KAGVTQTPRYLIKTRGQQVTLSCSPISGHRSVSWYQQTPGQGLQFLFEYFSETQRNKGNFPGRFSGRQFSNSRSEMNVSTLELGDSALYLCASRLGLAHSTDTQYFGPGTRLTVL.

The V call is TRBV28, the J call TRBJ2-1; TRBD2 is a possible D gene (6 bases). Trimming took 5 bases from V and 4 from J, leaving 15 bases between them. Germline V gene lookup returns CDR1 MDHEN and CDR2 SYDVKM. CDR3 size: 15 residues. This CDR3 reads CASSPGGVTYNEQFF. As DNA, the CDR3 is TGTGCCAGCAGTCCTGGAGGGGTAACATACAATGAGCAGTTCTTC.

This clone came up once. V and J are TRBV27 and TRBJ2-2; TRBD2 matches 9 bases. Germline CDR1 is MNHEY and CDR2 is SMNVEV (reference sequence). The length of the CDR3 is 13 residues. Unmatched junction bases numbered 4, after V lost 3 bases and J lost 11 bases. CDR3 loop: CASSFLTSGELFF. DNA for the CDR3: TGTGCCAGCAGTTTCTTGACTAGCGGAGAGCTGTTTTTT.

The chain joins TRBV18 to TRBJ2-2; D remains ambiguous. Germline V gene lookup returns CDR1 KGHSH and CDR2 LQKENI. The CDR3 consists of 12 residues. V was cut by 3 bases and J by 7 bases, with 6 bases left in between. The CDR3 coding sequence is TGTGCCAGCTCACCGGGCGTCGGGGAGCTGTTTTTT. It codes for CASSPGVGELFF.

The chain is built from TRBV6-1 and TRBJ1-5, with 8 nucleotides matching TRBD1. This CDR3 is built from 13 residues. V shed 4 bases, J shed 6 bases, and the junction held 2 bases outside the gene matches. The germline V gene encodes CDR1 MNHNS and CDR2 SASEGT. CDR3 bases: TGTGCCAGCAGTGCTACAGGGGGTCAGCCCCAGCATTTT. As protein: CASSATGGQPQHF.

The CDR3 coding sequence is TGTGCCAGCAGTACTAATCTCATGAACACTGAAGCTTTCTTT. As protein: CASSTNLMNTEAFF. The chain couples TRBV6-5 to TRBJ1-1; no clear D. Germline V gene lookup returns CDR1 MNHEY and CDR2 SVGAGI. CDR3 size: 14 residues. Trimming removed 5 bases at V and 0 bases at J, with 10 bases between.

This clone was seen only a few times. CDR3 loop: CASSKGTGERGRSGNTIYF. CDR3 nucleotides: TGTGCCAGCAGCAAGGGGACAGGGGAACGCGGAAGATCTGGAAACACCATATATTTT. This chain joins TRBV21-1 and TRBJ1-3; the DNA was not used to check the table's D call, TRBD1. TRBV21-1 is marked as a pseudogene. The CDR3 sequence is 19 residues long.

This clone was picked up a small number of times. This chain links TRBV29-1 with TRBJ2-1; 8 nucleotides match TRBD2. The trim removed 6 bases at V and 10 bases at J, leaving 8 bases unmatched. This CDR3 spans 12 amino acids. Germline CDR1 is SQVTM and CDR2 is ANQGSEA. CDR3 loop: CSVQRLAGEQFF. Written as DNA, the CDR3 is TGCAGCGTACAGCGTTTAGCGGGAGAGCAGTTCTTC.

The CDR3 bases are TGTGCCAGCAGTATCGCTCGACAGTACGAGCAGTACTTC. It is translated as CASSIARQYEQYF. The V and J genes are TRBV2 and TRBJ2-7, with D maybe TRBD1 (5 bases). V lost 5 bases, J lost 4 bases, and 12 bases lay in between. The CDR3 sequence is 13 residues long. Germline-derived CDR1 and CDR2 are SNHLY and FYNNEI.

The chain combines TRBV15 with TRBJ2-7; the match to TRBD1 covers 9 bases. J was trimmed by 2 bases and V by 1 base; bases with no gene match: 3. The CDR3 has 15 residues. Germline V gene sequence: CDR1 LNHNV, CDR2 YYDKDF (reference sequence). The CDR3 bases are TGTGCCACCAGCAGAGCTCGGACAGGGGCCTACGAGCAGTACTTC. It codes for CATSRARTGAYEQYF.

This chain joins TRBV18 and TRBJ2-3; D possibly corresponds to TRBD2 (5 bases). Germline V gene sequence: CDR1 KGHSH, CDR2 LQKENI. Trimming took 5 bases from V and 5 from J, leaving 11 bases between them. The CDR3 length is 13 residues. CDR3 coding DNA: TGTGCCAGCTCATCCGCGGGTCTAGATACGCAGTATTTT. Translating gives CASSSAGLDTQYF.

This clone was detected once. V is TRBV5-6 and J is TRBJ2-1, with unresolved D. Germline V lookup: CDR1 SGHDT, CDR2 YYEEEE. V lost 2 bases and J lost 0, with 6 bases in between. The CDR3 is 14 residues long. The CDR3 here is CASSFSGSYNEQFF. Here the CDR3 DNA reads TGTGCCAGCAGCTTTAGTGGCTCCTACAATGAGCAGTTCTTC.

The chain combines TRBV2 with TRBJ2-1, with TRBD2 identical over 8 bases. Germline V lookup: CDR1 SNHLY, CDR2 FYNNEI. J was trimmed by 6 bases and V by 7 bases; bases with no gene match: 8. The CDR3 length is 14 residues. CDR3 in amino acids: CASTLGSGGNEQFF. The CDR3 DNA sequence: TGTGCCAGCACCCTTGGGAGCGGGGGCAATGAGCAGTTCTTC.

V and J are TRBV19 and TRBJ1-5; D perhaps matches TRBD1 (6 bases). Germline V gene data show CDR1 as LNHDA and CDR2 as SQIVND (reference sequence). CDR3 length: 15 amino acids. V gave up 4 bases and J gave up 7 bases, with 17 bases separating them. CDR3 amino acids: CASSNGAGVFQPQHF. In DNA form, the CDR3 reads TGTGCCAGTAGTAATGGGGCAGGGGTTTTCCAGCCCCAGCATTTT.

The V call is TRBV15, the J call TRBJ2-7; 7 bases align to TRBD1. CDR1 is LNHNV, CDR2 YYDKDF, per germline (reference sequence). V was clipped by 5 bases and J by 2 bases; unmatched bases: 3. The CDR3 totals 13 residues. DNA of the CDR3: TGTGCCACCAGCCGGGGACAGCCCTACGAGCAGTACTTC. It specifies CATSRGQPYEQYF.